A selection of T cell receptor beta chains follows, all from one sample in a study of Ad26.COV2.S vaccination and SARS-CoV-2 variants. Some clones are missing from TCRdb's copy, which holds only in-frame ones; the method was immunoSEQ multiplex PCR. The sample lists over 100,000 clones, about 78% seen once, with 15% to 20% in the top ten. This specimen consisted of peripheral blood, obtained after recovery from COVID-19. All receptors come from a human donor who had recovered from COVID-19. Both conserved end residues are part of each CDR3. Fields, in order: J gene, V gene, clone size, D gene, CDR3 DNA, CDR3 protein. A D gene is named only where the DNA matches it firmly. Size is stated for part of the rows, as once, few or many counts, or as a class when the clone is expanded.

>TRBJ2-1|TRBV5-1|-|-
TGCGCCAGCAGCTTGGGGAGTTCGACCGAACGCAATGATGAGCAGTTCTTC
CASSLGSSTERNDEQFF
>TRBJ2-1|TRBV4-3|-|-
TGCGCCAGCAGCCAAGGTTGGGTCAATGAGCAGTTCTTC
CASSQGWVNEQFF
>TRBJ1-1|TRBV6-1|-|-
TGTGCCAGCAGTGAAGAAGGCAGGGTTGGTGAAGCTTTCTTT
CASSEEGRVGEAFF
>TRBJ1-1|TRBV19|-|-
TGTGCCAGTAGTATCGAGGGGTACACTGAAGCTTTCTTT
CASSIEGYTEAFF
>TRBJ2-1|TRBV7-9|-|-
TGTGCCAGCAGCTTCGGGGTGCAGGGGTACAGGGAGCAGTTCTTC
CASSFGVQGYREQFF
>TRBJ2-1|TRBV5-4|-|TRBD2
TGTGCCAGCAGCCCCTTGGGTAGCGGGTACAATGAGCAGTTCTTC
CASSPLGSGYNEQFF
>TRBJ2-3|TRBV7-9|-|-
TGTGCCAGCAGCTGGGACTCCGACGCGCAGTATTTT
CASSWDSDAQYF
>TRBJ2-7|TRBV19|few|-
TGTGCCAGTAGTATAGCATCCGGCTACGAGCAGTACTTC
CASSIASGYEQYF
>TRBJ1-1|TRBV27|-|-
TGTGCCAGCAGTTTTCCCGGGGATTTAGTGGCTTTCTTT
CASSFPGDLVAFF
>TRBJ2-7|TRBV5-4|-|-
TGTGCCAGCAGCTTGGACAGGGCTAGCGAGCAGTACTTC
CASSLDRASEQYF
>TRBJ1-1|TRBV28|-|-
TGTGCCAGCAGTTTTAGAGGGTGGAACACTGAAGCTTTCTTT
CASSFRGWNTEAFF
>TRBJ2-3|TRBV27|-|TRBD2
TGTGCCAGCAGTCCCCGGGGGGGGCGAATAGATACGCAGTATTTT
CASSPRGGRIDTQYF
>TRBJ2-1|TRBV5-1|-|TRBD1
TGCGCCAGCAGCGCCCGGGACAGGGGGTCCAATGAGCAGTTCTTC
CASSARDRGSNEQFF
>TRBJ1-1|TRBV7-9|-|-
TGTGCCAGCAGGAGGGGTACTGAAGCTTTCTTT
CASRRGTEAFF
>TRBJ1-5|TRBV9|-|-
TGTGCCAGCAGCGTAACTGATAGCAATCAGCCCCAGCATTTT
CASSVTDSNQPQHF
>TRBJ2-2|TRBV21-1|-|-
TGTGCCAGCAGCAAAGAGCTGAAGACAGAGAGGAACACCGGGGAGCTGTTTTTT
CASSKELKTERNTGELFF
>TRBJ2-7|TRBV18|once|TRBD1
TGTGCCAGCTCACCATCAGGGGGCCTAAACTACGAGCAGTACTTC
CASSPSGGLNYEQYF
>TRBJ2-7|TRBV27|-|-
TGTGCCAGCAGTTTAGAAGGGACGTCCTACGAGCAGTACTTC
CASSLEGTSYEQYF
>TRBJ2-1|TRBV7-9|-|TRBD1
TGTGCCAGCAGCTTAACAGGGGCTTACGTCAATGAGCAGTTCTTC
CASSLTGAYVNEQFF
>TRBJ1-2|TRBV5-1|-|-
TGCGCCAGCAGCTTCCAGGAATTCTATGGCTACACCTTC
CASSFQEFYGYTF
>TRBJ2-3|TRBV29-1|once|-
TGCAGCGTTGAGATTGGGGATACGCAGTATTTT
CSVEIGDTQYF
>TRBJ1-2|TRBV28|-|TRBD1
TGTGCCAGCAGGGCAGGACAGGCCCCATTCGGCTACACCTTC
CASRAGQAPFGYTF
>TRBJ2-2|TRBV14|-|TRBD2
TGTGCCAGCAGCCAATTGGCTAGCGGGGGGTTCGGTGTCACCGGGGAGCTGTTTTTT
CASSQLASGGFGVTGELFF
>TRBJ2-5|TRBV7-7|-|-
TGTGCCAGCAGCTTAGAGCGGCCCCCCGGGGAGACCCAGTACTTC
CASSLERPPGETQYF
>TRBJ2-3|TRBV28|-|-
TGTGCCAGCAGTGCCCCGACGGGCACAGATACGCAGTATTTT
CASSAPTGTDTQYF